This entry lists 16 T cell receptor beta chains sequenced from one sample in a study of T cells after yellow fever vaccination. TCRdb itself ran the 5' RACE reads through MiXCR, one entry per CDR3 protein. This sample has 250,000 to 400,000 distinct CDR3 sequences, with about 4% found just once. The input for sequencing was PBMCs, taken 5 days after the yellow fever booster vaccination. These receptors came from a young man who received the YFV17D yellow fever vaccine.

V usage is TRBV11-3 and J usage is TRBJ2-1; D gene ambiguous. The CDR3 contains 14 residues. V was pared by 2 bases and J by 6 bases, with 11 bases between. Germline CDR1 SGHNT, CDR2 YENEEA. CDR3 in DNA: TGTGCCAGCAGCTTAACAACCCTTAGCAATGAGCAGTTCTTC. Residues: CASSLTTLSNEQFF.

By its share, this clonotype is medium-sized. The chain has TRBV6-4 and TRBJ2-3; the match to TRBD2 covers 8 bases. The CDR3 covers 15 residues. J lost 0 bases, V lost 2 bases, and 1 base had no gene match. Germline CDR1 reads MRHNA; CDR2 reads SNTAGT. As DNA, the CDR3 is TGTGCCAGCAGTGACGGACTAGCTAGCACAGATACGCAGTATTTT. The encoded protein is CASSDGLASTDTQYF.

This clonotype appeared many times. The CDR3 DNA reads TGTGCCAGCAGTTTGTCCAGGGGGAGGGGCTCCTTTCGGGAAAAACTGTTTTTT. This gives the protein CASSLSRGRGSFREKLFF. This chain joins TRBV12-3 or TRBV12-4 and TRBJ1-4; 7 nucleotides match TRBD1. CDR3 size: 18 residues. After removal of 3 bases from V and 8 bases from J, the junction contained 18 bases not matched to a gene.

The V call is TRBV30, the J call TRBJ2-7; 10 nucleotides line up with TRBD1. The CDR3 runs 16 residues. V lost 5 bases, J lost 4 bases, and 14 bases stayed unmatched. CDR1 and CDR2 (germline): GTSNPN, SVGIG (reference sequence). This chain's CDR3 is CAWSNPGQGSSYEQYF. The CDR3 DNA sequence: TGTGCCTGGTCCAACCCGGGACAGGGGTCCTCTTACGAGCAGTACTTC.

This clonotype was picked up many times. The chain employs TRBV7-2 and TRBJ1-4; D is uncertain. This CDR3 has 19 amino acids. CDR1 and CDR2 (germline): SGHTA, FQGNSA. V shed 4 bases and J shed 0 bases, with 21 bases lying between them. The CDR3 nucleotides are TGTGCCAGCAGCTCCGAGCCTTACAAATGGCGGGCAACTAATGAAAAACTGTTTTTT. Translated, it gives CASSSEPYKWRATNEKLFF.

The chain carries TRBV28 and TRBJ1-1; the D gene is possibly TRBD1 (5 bases). The CDR3 totals 12 residues. V was pared by 6 bases and J by 11 bases, with 16 bases between. The V gene's germline CDR1 is MDHEN and CDR2 SYDVKM. The CDR3 reads CASSQRQLEAFF. DNA of the CDR3: TGTGCCAGCAGCCAACGACAGCTCGAGGCTTTCTTT.

The rearrangement joins TRBV5-4 to TRBJ2-1, with D hard to call. The CDR3 covers 14 residues. The V gene's germline CDR1 is SGHNT and CDR2 YYREEE (reference sequence). Trimming removed 1 base at V and 8 bases at J, with 13 bases between. CDR3 nucleotides: TGTGCCAGCAGCTTGCGGGTACCGCGGCATGAGCAGTTCTTC. Its translation: CASSLRVPRHEQFF. Complete variable domain (other parts from reference TRBV5-4 and TRBJ2-1): ETGVTQSPTHLIKTRGQQVTLRCSSQSGHNTVSWYQQALGQGPQFIFQYYREEENGRGNFPPRFSGLQFPNYSSELNVNALELDDSALYLCASSLRVPRHEQFFGPGTRLTVL.

This clonotype appeared a few times. The chain combines TRBV5-1 with TRBJ1-3; D gene uncertain. This CDR3 has 14 residues. The germline V gene encodes CDR1 SGHRS and CDR2 YFSETQ. Trimming cost V 0 bases and J 4 bases, with 8 bases left between them. The CDR3 reads CASSLESRGNTIYF. In nucleotides, the CDR3 is TGCGCCAGCAGCTTGGAATCCCGAGGAAACACCATATATTTT.

This chain uses TRBV4-1 with TRBJ1-1; no definite D call. The germline V gene has CDR1 MGHRA and CDR2 YSYEKL. V lost 2 bases to trimming and J lost 4 bases, with 8 bases between them. CDR3 length: 13 amino acids. The CDR3 bases are TGCGCCAGCAGCCAAAGGGAGATCACTGAAGCTTTCTTT. The encoded protein is CASSQREITEAFF.

The genes are TRBV29-1 and TRBJ2-3; D is possibly TRBD1 or TRBD2 (5 bases each). CDR3 length equals 16 residues. The germline V gene encodes CDR1 SQVTM and CDR2 ANQGSEA. V shed 6 bases and J shed 4 bases, with 23 bases lying between them. In DNA form, the CDR3 reads TGCAGCGTGAGGTACCAGGGACCAGAAGTCGCAGATACGCAGTATTTT. Translating gives CSVRYQGPEVADTQYF.

The chain uses TRBV29-1 and TRBJ1-1; 9 positions agree with TRBD1. Per germline, CDR1 SQVTM and CDR2 ANQGSEA. Germline trimming cut 7 bases from V and 4 bases from J; bases unmatched to any gene: 7. This CDR3 comprises 13 residues. The CDR3 bases are TGCAGCGGGGACAGGGAGGGGGGCACTGAAGCTTTCTTT. It specifies CSGDREGGTEAFF. Full variable domain (missing parts from reference TRBV29-1 and TRBJ1-1): SAVISQKPSRDICQRGTSLTIQCQVDSQVTMMFWYRQQPGQSLTLIATANQGSEATYESGFVIDKFPISRPNLTFSTLTVSNMSPEDSSIYLCSGDREGGTEAFFGQGTRLTVV.

Here the CDR3 reads CASSLLGGGPYNEQFF. Written as DNA, the CDR3 is TGCGCCAGCAGCTTGCTCGGGGGGGGCCCATACAATGAGCAGTTCTTC. The chain has TRBV5-1 and TRBJ2-1; 8 positions agree with TRBD2. V lost 1 base, J lost 4 bases, and 7 bases stayed unmatched. Germline V gives CDR1 SGHRS, CDR2 YFSETQ. The CDR3 has 16 amino acids. Full variable domain (missing parts from reference TRBV5-1 and TRBJ2-1): KAGVTQTPRYLIKTRGQQVTLSCSPISGHRSVSWYQQTPGQGLQFLFEYFSETQRNKGNFPGRFSGRQFSNSRSEMNVSTLELGDSALYLCASSLLGGGPYNEQFFGPGTRLTVL.

This clonotype was counted many times. The rearrangement links TRBV4-1 to TRBJ1-2; 7 positions match TRBD1. V lost 0 bases and J lost 6; bases outside the gene matches: 4. The germline CDR1 and CDR2 sequences are MGHRA and YSYEKL. CDR3 length equals 14 residues. The CDR3 DNA reads TGCGCCAGCAGCCAAGAGGGACAGACACATGGCTACACCTTC. This encodes CASSQEGQTHGYTF.

V is TRBV30 and J is TRBJ2-2; D call uncertain. V lost 2 bases to trimming and J lost 4 bases, with 5 bases between them. The CDR3 loop spans 12 amino acids. Germline-derived CDR1 and CDR2 are GTSNPN and SVGIG (reference sequence). As DNA, the CDR3 is TGTGCCTGGAGTCCTGTCACCGGGGAGCTGTTTTTT. This gives the protein CAWSPVTGELFF.

This clonotype occurred a few times. The V and J genes are TRBV7-3 and TRBJ2-2; D is unclear. Germline assignment: CDR1 SGHTA and CDR2 FQGTGA. The ends were cut back, 5 bases at V and 1 base at J, with 17 bases in the middle. This CDR3 spans 17 amino acids. Here the CDR3 DNA reads TGTGCCAGCAGCCGGCACTCCTCTTTAGGGAACACCGGGGAGCTGTTTTTT. Its protein is CASSRHSSLGNTGELFF.

This clonotype turned up a few times. The V gene is TRBV30, the J gene TRBJ2-5; no firm D call. Germline assignment: CDR1 GTSNPN and CDR2 SVGIG (reference sequence). Trimming removed 2 bases at V and 3 bases at J, with 10 bases between. The CDR3 runs to 13 residues. The CDR3 reads CAWSRVAEETQYF. CDR3 coding DNA: TGTGCCTGGAGTCGCGTTGCCGAAGAGACCCAGTACTTC.